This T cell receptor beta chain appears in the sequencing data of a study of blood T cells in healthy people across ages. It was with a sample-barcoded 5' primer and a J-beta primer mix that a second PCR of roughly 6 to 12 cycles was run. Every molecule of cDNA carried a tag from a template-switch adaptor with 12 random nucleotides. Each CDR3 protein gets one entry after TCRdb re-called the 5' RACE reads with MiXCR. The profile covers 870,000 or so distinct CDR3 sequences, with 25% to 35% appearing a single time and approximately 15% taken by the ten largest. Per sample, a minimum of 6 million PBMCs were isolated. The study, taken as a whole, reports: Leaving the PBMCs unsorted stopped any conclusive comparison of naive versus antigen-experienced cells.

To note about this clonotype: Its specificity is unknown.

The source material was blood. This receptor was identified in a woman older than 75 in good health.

Here the CDR3 DNA reads TGCGCCAGCAGCGAACCGGGACCAGAGACCCAGTACTTC. Its translation: CASSEPGPETQYF. The chain uses TRBV5-1 and TRBJ2-5; perhaps D is TRBD1 or TRBD2 (5 bases each). The CDR3 has 13 residues. Trimming stripped 4 bases from V and 4 bases from J, with 11 bases between. Looked up from germline, CDR1 is SGHRS and CDR2 is YFSETQ. The complete variable domain, with remaining parts taken from reference TRBV5-1 and TRBJ2-5, reads KAGVTQTPRYLIKTRGQQVTLSCSPISGHRSVSWYQQTPGQGLQFLFEYFSETQRNKGNFPGRFSGRQFSNSRSEMNVSTLELGDSALYLCASSEPGPETQYFGPGTRLLVL.